Listed below are T cell receptor beta chains from one sample, sequenced in a study of blood T cell repertoires in COVID-19. Clones were read by immunoSEQ multiplex PCR, and TCRdb kept only the in-frame ones, dropping some. This table holds some 240,000 clones, around 83% found once. The source material was peripheral blood. The receptors come from a middle-aged woman who had recovered from COVID-19. Both conserved end residues are part of each CDR3. Each record gives: J gene, V gene, clone size, D gene, CDR3 DNA, CDR3 protein. A D gene is named only where the DNA matches it firmly. Clone size is not always given. Where it is, it says once, few, many or a class for expanded clones.

TRBJ1-6	TRBV7-2	.	.	TGTGCCAGCAGCCCACAGGGTAATTCACCCCTCCACTTT	CASSPQGNSPLHF
TRBJ1-2	TRBV7-9	few	.	TGTGCCAGCTTGAGGGCTAACTATGGCTACACCTTC	CASLRANYGYTF
TRBJ2-2	TRBV11-3	.	.	TGTGCCAGCAGCCGGGAGTCCGGGGAGCTGTTTTTT	CASSRESGELFF
TRBJ1-6	TRBV11-2	.	TRBD1	TGTGCCAGCAGCTTAGGGGTGACAGGGGGCGGTTATAATTCACCCCTCCACTTT	CASSLGVTGGGYNSPLHF
TRBJ1-2	TRBV3-1/TRBV3-2	.	.	TGTGCCAGCAGCCAGAATGAGGGCGGCTACACCTTC	CASSQNEGGYTF
TRBJ2-3	TRBV2	.	.	TGTGCCAGCAGTGCCCCACAACCAGACAGCATTACGCAGTATTTT	CASSAPQPDSITQYF
TRBJ2-7	TRBV3-1/TRBV3-2	few	.	TGTGCCAGCAGCCAAGCCCCCACCGGTTTCTACGAGCAGTACTTC	CASSQAPTGFYEQYF
TRBJ1-6	TRBV28	.	.	TGTGCCAGCAGTCCGAATATGGCAGGGTCATCTAATTCACCCCTCCACTTT	CASSPNMAGSSNSPLHF
TRBJ2-3	TRBV3-1/TRBV3-2	.	TRBD1	TGTGCCAGCAGCCAGGGACAGAGGGCAGATACGCAGTATTTT	CASSQGQRADTQYF
TRBJ1-1	TRBV12-3/TRBV12-4	.	TRBD1	TGTGCCAGCACCCTAACAGGGGGCATGGACGCTTTCTTT	CASTLTGGMDAFF
TRBJ1-2	TRBV29-1	once	TRBD1	TGCAGCGTTGGAACAGGGGATCTCAACTATGGCTACACCTTC	CSVGTGDLNYGYTF
TRBJ1-1	TRBV28	.	.	TGTGCCAGCAACCCATCGTTGGGCAGGACTGAAGCTTTCTTT	CASNPSLGRTEAFF
TRBJ1-1	TRBV7-2	.	.	TGTGCCAGCAGCTTGGGACAGAACACTGAAGCTTTCTTT	CASSLGQNTEAFF
TRBJ1-6	TRBV9	.	TRBD1	TGTGCCAGCAGCCAGGAGACAGGGGGGAATTCACCCCTCCACTTT	CASSQETGGNSPLHF
TRBJ1-3	TRBV29-1	.	.	TGCAGCGTTGAAGTGGCGGGCTCTGGAAACACCATATATTTT	CSVEVAGSGNTIYF
TRBJ2-1	TRBV29-1	.	TRBD2	TGCAGCGTTGGACCTAGCGGGAGTAACAATGAGCAGTTCTTC	CSVGPSGSNNEQFF
TRBJ2-5	TRBV18	.	TRBD2	TGTGCCAGCTCAACGGGGGGGCAAGAGACCCAGTACTTC	CASSTGGQETQYF
TRBJ2-2	TRBV28	.	TRBD1	TGTGCCAGCTACCGGGACAGGGGGGTCGGGGAGCTGTTTTTT	CASYRDRGVGELFF
TRBJ1-5	TRBV28	.	.	TGTGCCAGCACCCCCTCGGGGTATAGCAATCAGCCCCAGCATTTT	CASTPSGYSNQPQHF
TRBJ2-7	TRBV3-1/TRBV3-2	.	TRBD2	TGTGCCAGCAGACATGGACTAGCGACTGGCTACGAGCAGTACTTC	CASRHGLATGYEQYF
TRBJ1-2	TRBV6-1	.	.	TGTGCCAGCAGTGAAAGTCAGGGTAATGGCTACACCTTC	CASSESQGNGYTF
TRBJ2-7	TRBV28	few	TRBD2	TGTGCCAGCAGCCTCCTAGCGGAGAAGACCTACGAGCAGTACTTC	CASSLLAEKTYEQYF
TRBJ2-3	TRBV9	.	TRBD2	TGTGCCAGCAGCCCCCGTAGGGTAGCGGGGGACTCAGATACGCAGTATTTT	CASSPRRVAGDSDTQYF
TRBJ2-7	TRBV6-5	.	TRBD1	TGTGCCAGCAGCTCTATCCAGACAGGGGATAGGGAGCAGTACTTC	CASSSIQTGDREQYF
TRBJ1-4	TRBV16	once	.	TGTGCCAGCAGTACGGGTGAAAAACTGTTTTTT	CASSTGEKLFF
TRBJ2-6	TRBV19	.	.	TGTGCCAGTAGACAGCCTGGGGCCAACGTCCTGACTTTC	CASRQPGANVLTF
TRBJ2-7	TRBV7-9	.	TRBD2	TGTGCCAGCAGCTTATACGGGGGGGCATCCTACGAGCAGTACTTC	CASSLYGGASYEQYF
TRBJ1-1	TRBV3-1/TRBV3-2	.	.	TGTGCCTCCAGGGGTCCCACTGAAGCTTTCTTT	CASRGPTEAFF
TRBJ1-1	TRBV5-4	once	TRBD1	TGTGCCAGCAGCTTGGCAGGGGGCAAGAGGGGGGACACTGAAGCTTTCTTT	CASSLAGGKRGDTEAFF
TRBJ1-1	TRBV19	.	.	TGTGCCAGTAGTAGAACTAACACTGAAGCTTTCTTT	CASSRTNTEAFF
TRBJ1-1	TRBV7-2	.	.	TGTGCCAGCAGCTTAAGTCGGGTGGACACTGAAGCTTTCTTT	CASSLSRVDTEAFF
TRBJ2-7	TRBV29-1	.	.	TGCAGCGTTACAGGTTCCGAGCAGTACTTC	CSVTGSEQYF
TRBJ1-2	TRBV10-3	.	.	TGTGCCATCAGTAGGGACACTAACTATGGCTACACCTTC	CAISRDTNYGYTF
TRBJ2-7	TRBV19	.	.	TGTGCCAGTAGTATAGGGGGACTTGGCTACGAGCAGTACTTC	CASSIGGLGYEQYF
TRBJ2-1	TRBV7-8	.	.	TGTGCCAGCAGCCATCTCCGGGACTGGTCCTACAATGAGCAGTTCTTC	CASSHLRDWSYNEQFF
TRBJ1-5	TRBV7-2	.	.	TGTGCCAGCAGCTTAGGTTCGGATCAGCCCCAGCATTTT	CASSLGSDQPQHF
TRBJ1-5	TRBV2	many	TRBD1	TGTGCCAGCACGGGACAGGGTCCCAATCAGCCCCAGCATTTT	CASTGQGPNQPQHF
TRBJ1-1	TRBV10-3	.	.	TGTGCCATCAGTGAGTACGTGGTTAAGAGGGCTACTGATGGAGAAGCTTTCTTT	CAISEYVVKRATDGEAFF
TRBJ1-2	TRBV15	few	.	TGTGCCACCAGCAGAGATAGGTTGACAGCACCAACAGATTTAGGCTACACCTTC	CATSRDRLTAPTDLGYTF
TRBJ1-6	TRBV6-6	.	TRBD1	TGTGCCAGCAGTTACAAACAGGGGGCAGGTTCACCCCTCCACTTT	CASSYKQGAGSPLHF
TRBJ2-1	TRBV6-2/TRBV6-3	.	TRBD1	TGTGCCAGCAGTTACGCTTCCGGGACAGCCTACAATGAGCAGTTCTTC	CASSYASGTAYNEQFF